Listed below are T cell receptor beta chains from one sample, sequenced in a study of blood T cell repertoires in COVID-19. Here immunoSEQ multiplex PCR was the method, and the copy in TCRdb shows in-frame clones only, minus some. The sample consists of 200,000 to 250,000 clones, about 90% of them appearing once. Sequenced material: peripheral blood. The receptors here all came from a woman under 30 who had recovered from COVID-19. The CDR3 runs from the conserved cysteine through the conserved F or W. D genes are given only for firm matches. The size of a clone is reported for some rows only, either as once, few or many, or as a class for expanded clones.

clone_size d_call j_call v_call cdr3_nt cdr3_aa
. . TRBJ1-2 TRBV6-5 TGTGCCAGCAGTTACTCGGGACAAGCTTTCGGCTATGGCTACACCTTC CASSYSGQAFGYGYTF
. . TRBJ1-5 TRBV2 TGTGCCAGCAGTGTCGCTGCAGGAACCCAGCATTTT CASSVAAGTQHF
once TRBD2 TRBJ2-7 TRBV2 TGTGCCAGCAGTGAAGGGAAAAGCGGGAGGGCATACGAGCAGTACTTC CASSEGKSGRAYEQYF
. TRBD1 TRBJ2-7 TRBV28 TGTGCCAGCATCGATTGGGGGGGACAGGGGACGTCCGAGCAGTACTTC CASIDWGGQGTSEQYF
. TRBD2 TRBJ2-1 TRBV2 TGTGCCAGCAGTGAGTTCCTAGCGGGAGCATCCAACAATGAGCAGTTCTTC CASSEFLAGASNNEQFF
. TRBD1 TRBJ2-2 TRBV4-3 TGCGCCAGCAGCCAGGGGACAGGGGAAGGGGACGGGGAGCTGTTTTTT CASSQGTGEGDGELFF
. . TRBJ1-2 TRBV19 TGTGCCAGTAGTATAAGTCACAGCTTCTATGGCTACACCTTC CASSISHSFYGYTF
. TRBD2 TRBJ2-1 TRBV5-4 TGTGCCAGCAGCTTGGAACTAGCGGAGTACAATGAGCAGTTCTTC CASSLELAEYNEQFF
. . TRBJ1-1 TRBV6-5 TGTGCCAGCAGGCCCGGGGCGGGGAAAGCTTTCTTT CASRPGAGKAFF
. . TRBJ2-7 TRBV27 TGTGCCAGCAGTCCCCCCCGGTCCTACGAGCAGTACTTC CASSPPRSYEQYF
few . TRBJ2-7 TRBV7-8 TGTGCCAGCAGCCCCGGTTGGGGAGCCGACTACGAGCAGTACTTC CASSPGWGADYEQYF
. TRBD2 TRBJ2-5 TRBV10-2 TGCGCCAGCAGTCAACTTGGACTAGCGGGAGCGGGCGGTCGTGGCCAAGAGACCCAGTACTTC CASSQLGLAGAGGRGQETQYF
once . TRBJ2-3 TRBV11-3 TGTGCCAGCAGCCCAGGGACAACTAGCACAGATACGCAGTATTTT CASSPGTTSTDTQYF
. TRBD1 TRBJ1-2 TRBV7-9 TGTGCCAGCAGCAGGCGATCAGGGGGCGAGGTTGGCTACACCTTC CASSRRSGGEVGYTF
. TRBD2 TRBJ2-2 TRBV5-5 TGTGCCAGCAGCTTGAGGGCTAGCGGGAGTACAGCCGGGGAGCTGTTTTTT CASSLRASGSTAGELFF
. TRBD1 TRBJ1-5 TRBV6-5 TGTGCCAGCACTGGACAGGGCAATCAGCCCCAGCATTTT CASTGQGNQPQHF
. TRBD2 TRBJ2-3 TRBV11-1 TGTGCCAGCAGCTCAAGCGGGAGGGCCACAGATACGCAGTATTTT CASSSSGRATDTQYF
few . TRBJ1-4 TRBV10-3 TGTGCCATCAGTGAGGGAAAGGGAGGCACTAATGAAAAACTGTTTTTT CAISEGKGGTNEKLFF
few TRBD1 TRBJ2-3 TRBV9 TGTGCCAGCAGCGTAGGACAGGGGCCTAGCACAGATACGCAGTATTTT CASSVGQGPSTDTQYF
. . TRBJ1-1 TRBV7-6 TGTGCCAGCAGCTTAGGGGGAGGGGACACTGAAGCTTTCTTT CASSLGGGDTEAFF
. . TRBJ1-1 TRBV4-1 TGCGCCAGCAGCCAACCAGACAGAGCGAACACTGAAGCTTTCTTT CASSQPDRANTEAFF
once . TRBJ2-5 TRBV21-1 TGTGCCAGCAGCAAAAGACAGGGGAGACAGACCCAGTACTTC CASSKRQGRQTQYF
. . TRBJ1-2 TRBV11-2 TGTGCCAGCAGCTCGGGGACTTTCTATGGCTACACCTTC CASSSGTFYGYTF
once TRBD1 TRBJ2-1 TRBV11-2 TGTGCCAGCAGCCCCCCGGACAGGGGAGTCGTTGAGCAGTTCTTC CASSPPDRGVVEQFF
. . TRBJ1-3 TRBV25-1 TGTGCCAGCAGTGGTGGAGGACAGAGCTCTGGAAACACCATATATTTT CASSGGGQSSGNTIYF
. TRBD1 TRBJ2-7 TRBV6-2/TRBV6-3 TGTGCCAGCAGTCCCCTCGGGACAGGGGGCGGGTACGAGCAGTACTTC CASSPLGTGGGYEQYF
. . TRBJ1-1 TRBV7-2 TGTGCCAGCAGCTTCGGCGGGGAGGCTGGGATCGGGGCTTTCTTT CASSFGGEAGIGAFF
. . TRBJ1-2 TRBV10-2 TGCGCCAGCAGTGGGGGCAGGGGTAGCTCGGGCTACACCTTC CASSGGRGSSGYTF
medium-sized TRBD2 TRBJ2-2 TRBV6-4 TGTGCCAGCAGTGCCCTAGCGGGAAACACCGGGGAGCTGTTTTTT CASSALAGNTGELFF
. . TRBJ2-7 TRBV5-6 TGTGCCAGCAGCTTGGACCTAGCCTCCTACGAGCAGTACTTC CASSLDLASYEQYF
. TRBD2 TRBJ2-1 TRBV7-9 TGTGCCAGCAGCTTAGATTTGTGGCGGGAGGGAGGCGATGAGCAGTTCTTC CASSLDLWREGGDEQFF
. . TRBJ2-7 TRBV6-5 TGTGCCAGCAGCGCACCGGGGAGCTACGAGCAGTACTTC CASSAPGSYEQYF